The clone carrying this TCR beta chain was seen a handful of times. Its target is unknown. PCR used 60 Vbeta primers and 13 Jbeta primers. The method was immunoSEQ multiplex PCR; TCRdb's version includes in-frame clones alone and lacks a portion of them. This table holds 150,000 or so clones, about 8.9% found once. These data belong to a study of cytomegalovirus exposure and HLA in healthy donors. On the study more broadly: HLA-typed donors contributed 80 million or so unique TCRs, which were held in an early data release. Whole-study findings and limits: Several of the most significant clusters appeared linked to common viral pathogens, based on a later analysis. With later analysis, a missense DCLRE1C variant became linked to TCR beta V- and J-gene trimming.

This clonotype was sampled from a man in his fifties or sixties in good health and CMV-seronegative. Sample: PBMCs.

The CDR3 is CASSVTGGWETQYF. The CDR3 region has the DNA TGTGCCAGTAGTGTGACAGGGGGCTGGGAGACCCAGTACTTC. The gene calls are TRBV19 and TRBJ2-5; 10 bases line up with TRBD1. The CDR3 length is 14 residues. V dropped 5 bases and J dropped 5; count of bases not matched to a gene: 5. Germline lookup yields CDR1 LNHDA and CDR2 SQIVND (reference sequence).